A single sample gave rise to the 24 T cell receptor beta chains below, sequenced in a study of T-cell memory formation after mild COVID-19. Each CDR3 protein is one row after TCRdb ran MiXCR on the 5' RACE reads. The sample consists of 580,000 or so distinct CDR3 sequences, roughly 17% of them appearing once. The specimen sequenced was PBMCs or a T cell subset sorted from them (not recorded which). The receptors stem from an adult woman who had mild COVID-19 (a few samples of this study predate the infection). Cell type and time point are not known.

There are a few counts of this clonotype. V and J are TRBV3-1 and TRBJ1-5; D ambiguous. The V gene's germline CDR1 is LGHDT and CDR2 YNNKEL (reference sequence). This CDR3 is 15 amino acids long. V was shortened by 0 bases and J by 6 bases, with 12 bases between the two germline ends. In DNA, the CDR3 is TGTGCCAGCAGCCAAGATGGTTTGGGTTTTCAGCCCCAGCATTTT. Amino acids: CASSQDGLGFQPQHF.

There are a few counts of this clonotype. The chain recombines TRBV12-3 or TRBV12-4 with TRBJ2-2, with TRBD1 matching over 7 bases. The trim removed 6 bases at V and 1 base at J, leaving 5 bases unmatched. The CDR3 loop spans 15 amino acids. CDR3 bases: TGTGCCAGCAGCCACGACAGGGAGAACACCGGGGAGCTGTTTTTT. Translation gives CASSHDRENTGELFF.

This clonotype was observed a few times. The chain joins TRBV6-2 or TRBV6-3 to TRBJ1-1, with a weak D call TRBD1 (6 bases). The germline V gene encodes CDR1 MNHEY and CDR2 SVGEGT. CDR3 length: 12 residues. The germline V and J ends were trimmed by 6 bases and 4 bases, with 9 bases remaining between them. CDR3 coding DNA: TGTGCCAGCAGGGTGGGGGCCACTGAAGCTTTCTTT. It codes for CASRVGATEAFF.

This clonotype was observed a handful of times. The rearrangement links TRBV29-1 to TRBJ1-4; unclear D gene. The germline gives CDR1 SQVTM, CDR2 ANQGSEA. The ends were cut back, 5 bases at V and 5 bases at J, with 12 bases in the middle. The CDR3 is 13 amino acids. CDR3 residues: CSVRGGKNEKLFF. The CDR3 nucleotides read TGCAGCGTTCGGGGAGGGAAGAATGAAAAACTGTTTTTT.

Many counts were recorded for this clonotype. CDR3 sequence reads: CASSLGGGANVLTF. The DNA for the CDR3 is TGTGCCAGCAGCTTAGGGGGTGGGGCCAACGTCCTGACTTTC. The chain uses TRBV7-6 and TRBJ2-6; D not certain. Germline V gene lookup returns CDR1 SGHVS and CDR2 FNYEAQ. This CDR3 comprises 14 residues. The ends were cut back, 1 base at V and 3 bases at J, with 4 bases in the middle. The whole variable domain, remainder taken from reference TRBV7-6 and TRBJ2-6, is GAGVSQSPRYKVTKRGQDVALRCDPISGHVSLYWYRQALGQGPEFLTYFNYEAQQDKSGLPNDRFSAERPEGSISTLTIQRTEQRDSAMYRCASSLGGGANVLTFGAGSRLTVL.

The genes are TRBV7-9 and TRBJ1-4; TRBD1 matches at 10 bases. Germline values: CDR1 SEHNR, CDR2 FQNEAQ (reference sequence). The CDR3 has 15 residues. The J segment lost 5 bases and the V segment lost 5 bases, leaving 5 bases of the junction unmatched. The CDR3, as DNA: TGTGCCAGCAGCCGGAAGACAGGGGGCAATGAAAAACTGTTTTTT. This sequence encodes CASSRKTGGNEKLFF.

The chain couples TRBV12-3 or TRBV12-4 to TRBJ2-5, with D uncertain. The CDR3 contains 12 residues. The V end was cut by 2 bases, the J end by 4 bases, with 5 bases between. The CDR3, as DNA: TGTGCCAGCAGTTTATTCGCAGAGACCCAGTACTTC. Translating gives CASSLFAETQYF.

J is TRBJ2-3 and V is TRBV12-3 or TRBV12-4; weak D call: TRBD2 (5 bases). The CDR3 is 12 residues long. Trimming removed 5 bases at V and 5 bases at J, with 8 bases between. The CDR3 spells CASSTTRDTQYF. DNA for the CDR3: TGTGCCAGCAGTACCACTAGAGATACGCAGTATTTT.

At least ten counts were recorded for this clonotype. This chain uses TRBV4-2 with TRBJ2-7; 7 nucleotides agree with TRBD1. CDR3 length: 14 residues. Germline CDR1 and CDR2: LGHNA and YNFKEQ. The ends lost 0 bases at V and 3 bases at J; junction bases unmatched: 2. DNA for the CDR3: TGTGCCAGCAGCCAAGACCGACAGGGCTACGAGCAGTACTTC. Translated, it gives CASSQDRQGYEQYF.

The chain combines TRBV12-3 or TRBV12-4 with TRBJ2-3; 8 positions match TRBD2. CDR3 length: 15 amino acids. Unmatched junction bases numbered 13, after V lost 8 bases and J lost 6 bases. The CDR3 region has the DNA TGTGCCAGCGGAGGGACGGGAGGGCATATGGATACGCAGTATTTT. It encodes CASGGTGGHMDTQYF.

The V call is TRBV11-2, the J call TRBJ2-2; D may be TRBD1 (6 bases). Trimming left V 4 bases short and J 3 bases short, with 21 bases between. Germline V CDR1 and CDR2: SGHAT, FQNNGV. This CDR3 spans 18 amino acids. Written as DNA, the CDR3 is TGTGCCAGCAGCTACCGACCTCCGACAGGCTGGGACACCGGGGAGCTGTTTTTT. Translation gives CASSYRPPTGWDTGELFF. Looking up the rest from reference TRBV11-2 and TRBJ2-2 gives the full variable domain: EAGVAQSPRYKIIEKRQSVAFWCNPISGHATLYWYQQILGQGPKLLIQFQNNGVVDDSQLPKDRFSAERLKGVDSTLKIQPAKLEDSAVYLCASSYRPPTGWDTGELFFGEGSRLTVL.

The CDR3, as DNA: TGTGCCAGCACCAGGGACAGGGGAGCTGGAAACACCATATATTTT. Translating gives CASTRDRGAGNTIYF. The chain links TRBV7-9 to TRBJ1-3, with TRBD1 matching over 10 bases. Germline trimming cut 7 bases from V and 2 bases from J; bases unmatched to any gene: 5. The V gene's germline CDR1 is SEHNR and CDR2 FQNEAQ (reference sequence). This CDR3 spans 15 amino acids.

J is TRBJ2-1 and V is TRBV20-1, with D unclear. Germline V gives CDR1 DFQATT, CDR2 SNEGSKA (reference sequence). V was pared by 1 base and J by 8 bases, with 24 bases between. The CDR3 is 17 residues long. The CDR3 is CSARVGLGKSWSDEQFF. CDR3 nucleotides: TGCAGTGCTAGAGTAGGGCTAGGCAAATCCTGGAGCGATGAGCAGTTCTTC.

This clonotype was observed a handful of times. V usage is TRBV5-4 and J usage is TRBJ2-7; weak D call: TRBD1 (5 bases). This CDR3 comprises 16 residues. CDR1 is SGHNT and CDR2 is YYREEE in the germline V gene (reference sequence). The V end lost 2 bases, the J end lost 5 bases, and 20 bases lay between the germline ends. CDR3 nucleotides: TGTGCCAGCAGCTTTGGTTTGGGGCTTTCGAAGAACGAGCAGTACTTC. Translated, it gives CASSFGLGLSKNEQYF.

The gene calls are TRBV12-3 or TRBV12-4 and TRBJ1-1, with 7 bases fitting TRBD1. This CDR3 comprises 14 residues. Trimming removed 1 base from V and 5 bases from J; junction bases left unmatched: 4. As DNA, the CDR3 is TGTGCCAGCAGTTTAGAGACAGGGATTACTGAAGCTTTCTTT. Its protein product is CASSLETGITEAFF.

The table lists this clonotype with many counts. The chain carries TRBV7-3 and TRBJ1-6; D perhaps matches TRBD1 (6 bases). V lost 3 bases and J lost 10, with 13 bases in between. This CDR3 has 14 amino acids. Germline-derived CDR1 and CDR2 are SGHTA and FQGTGA. This chain's CDR3 is CASSLQGRDSPLHF. DNA for the CDR3: TGTGCCAGCAGCTTGCAGGGGCGGGACTCACCCCTCCACTTT.

The chain carries TRBV24-1 and TRBJ1-2, with 8 bases that match TRBD1. Unmatched junction bases numbered 7, after V lost 5 bases and J lost 3 bases. The length of the CDR3 is 15 residues. Germline V gives CDR1 KGHDR, CDR2 SFDVKD. CDR3 nucleotide sequence: TGTGCCACCAGTGCGGACCAGGGGGCGGACTATGGCTACACCTTC. Translating it yields CATSADQGADYGYTF.

In this sample, this clonotype turned up a few times. The chain is built from TRBV7-9 and TRBJ1-1; D gene uncertain. Trimming took 4 bases from V and 0 from J, leaving 12 bases between them. Germline V gives CDR1 SEHNR, CDR2 FQNEAQ (reference sequence). The CDR3 totals 15 residues. CDR3 amino acids: CASSSRLTVNTEAFF. Written as DNA, the CDR3 is TGTGCCAGCAGCTCTAGATTGACCGTGAACACTGAAGCTTTCTTT. Full variable domain (rest looked up from reference TRBV7-9 and TRBJ1-1): DTGVSQNPRHKITKRGQNVTFRCDPISEHNRLYWYRQTLGQGPEFLTYFQNEAQLEKSRLLSDRFSAERPKGSFSTLEIQRTEQGDSAMYLCASSSRLTVNTEAFFGQGTRLTVV.

DNA for the CDR3: TGTGCCAGCAGTTTACGGCCCCCTGAGGGGTCCCTCTCCTACGAGCAGTACTTC. Its protein is CASSLRPPEGSLSYEQYF. This sequence joins TRBV27 and TRBJ2-7; D possibly matches TRBD1 or TRBD2 (5 bases each). V lost 2 bases and J 0 bases, leaving 20 bases between the germline ends. This CDR3 comprises 18 residues. CDR1 is MNHEY and CDR2 is SMNVEV in the germline V gene (reference sequence).

The rearrangement uses TRBV6-2 or TRBV6-3 and TRBJ2-7, with 11 bases lining up with TRBD2. With V trimmed by 1 base and J by 5 bases, 10 bases remained unmatched. The CDR3 consists of 17 residues. Germline values: CDR1 MNHEY, CDR2 SVGEGT. Here the CDR3 DNA reads TGTGCCAGCAGTTACTTCGCCACTAGCGGGAGAAGGGACGAGCAGTACTTC. Translated: CASSYFATSGRRDEQYF.

This chain connects TRBV5-5 to TRBJ1-2, with D hard to call. Trimming took 3 bases from V and 5 from J, leaving 11 bases between them. Germline V lookup: CDR1 SGHKS, CDR2 YYEKEE (reference sequence). This CDR3 is built from 13 residues. Here the CDR3 reads CASSYGESYGYTF. The CDR3 nucleotides read TGTGCCAGCAGCTATGGGGAAAGTTATGGCTACACCTTC.

The chain couples TRBV9 to TRBJ1-6; D perhaps matches TRBD1 (5 bases). The CDR3 covers 15 residues. The germline V gene encodes CDR1 SGDLS and CDR2 YYNGEE. Trimming stripped 4 bases from V and 9 bases from J, with 17 bases between. The CDR3 DNA reads TGTGCCAGCAGCCCAATAGGGGTTTCGGTTTCACCCCTCCACTTT. Translating gives CASSPIGVSVSPLHF. Full variable domain (remainder filled in from reference TRBV9 and TRBJ1-6): DSGVTQTPKHLITATGQRVTLRCSPRSGDLSVYWYQQSLDQGLQFLIQYYNGEERAKGNILERFSAQQFPDLHSELNLSSLELGDSALYFCASSPIGVSVSPLHFGNGTRLTVT.

The gene calls are TRBV7-6 and TRBJ1-6, with 8 bases fitting TRBD1. Trimming cost V 5 bases and J 6 bases; bases outside gene matches: 6. There are 15 residues in the CDR3. Looked up from germline, CDR1 is SGHVS and CDR2 is FNYEAQ. The CDR3, as DNA: TGTGCCAGCAGCCCAGGGACAGGAAGTAATTCACCCCTCCACTTT. Translation: CASSPGTGSNSPLHF.

The V gene is TRBV3-1, the J gene TRBJ1-6, with D uncertain. Germline CDR1 is LGHDT and CDR2 is YNNKEL (reference sequence). The germline V and J ends were trimmed by 1 base and 10 bases, with 5 bases remaining between them. The length of the CDR3 is 12 residues. CDR3 loop: CASSQATSPLHF. The CDR3 bases are TGTGCCAGCAGCCAAGCGACCTCACCCCTCCACTTT.